This T cell receptor (beta chain) was profiled in a study of cytomegalovirus exposure and HLA in healthy donors. The germline gives CDR1 MDHEN, CDR2 SYDVKM. The CDR3 contains 13 residues. The study ran its PCR with 60 Vbeta and 13 Jbeta primers. Method: immunoSEQ multiplex PCR; TCRdb's copy keeps in-frame clones and lacks some. The top ten clones hold roughly 5% of a sample with around 120,000 clones, about 80% of them seen once. The chain couples TRBV28 to TRBJ1-1, with D possibly TRBD1 on 5 matching bases. Material for sequencing was PBMCs. This receptor was obtained from a man in his fifties or sixties in good health and CMV-seropositive. CDR3: CASRPGVNTEAFF. In DNA form, the CDR3 reads TGTGCTTCCCGGCCGGGGGTGAACACTGAAGCTTTCTTT.